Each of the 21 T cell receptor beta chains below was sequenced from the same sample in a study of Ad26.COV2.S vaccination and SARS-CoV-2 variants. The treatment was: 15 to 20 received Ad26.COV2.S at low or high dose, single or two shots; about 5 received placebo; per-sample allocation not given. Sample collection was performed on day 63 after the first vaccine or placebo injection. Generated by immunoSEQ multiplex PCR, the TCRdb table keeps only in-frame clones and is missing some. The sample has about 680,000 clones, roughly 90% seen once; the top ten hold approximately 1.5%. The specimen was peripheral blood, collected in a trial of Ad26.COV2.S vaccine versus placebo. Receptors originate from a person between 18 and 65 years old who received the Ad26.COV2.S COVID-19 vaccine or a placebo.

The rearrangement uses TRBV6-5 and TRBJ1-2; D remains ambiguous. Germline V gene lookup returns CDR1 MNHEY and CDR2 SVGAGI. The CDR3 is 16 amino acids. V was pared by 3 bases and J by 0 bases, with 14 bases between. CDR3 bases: TGTGCCAGCAGTTATATGGAGACACGAGCTAACTATGGCTACACCTTC. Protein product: CASSYMETRANYGYTF.

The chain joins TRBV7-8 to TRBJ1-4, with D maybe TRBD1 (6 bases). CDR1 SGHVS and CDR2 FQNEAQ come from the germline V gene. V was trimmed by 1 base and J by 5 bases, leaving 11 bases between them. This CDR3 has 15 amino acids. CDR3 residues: CASSLEAGVNEKLFF. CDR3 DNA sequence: TGTGCCAGCAGCTTAGAGGCAGGGGTGAATGAAAAACTGTTTTTT.

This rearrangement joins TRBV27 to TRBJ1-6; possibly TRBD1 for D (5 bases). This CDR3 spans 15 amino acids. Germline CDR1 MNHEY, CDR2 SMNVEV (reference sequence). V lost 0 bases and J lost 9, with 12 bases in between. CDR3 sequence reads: CASSLSSQGSSPLHF. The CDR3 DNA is TGTGCCAGCAGTTTATCGTCCCAGGGTAGTTCACCCCTCCACTTT.

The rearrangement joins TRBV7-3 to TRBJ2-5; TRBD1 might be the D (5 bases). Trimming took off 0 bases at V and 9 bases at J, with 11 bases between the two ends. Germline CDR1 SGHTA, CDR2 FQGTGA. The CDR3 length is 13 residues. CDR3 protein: CASSLTAQGAQYF. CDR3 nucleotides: TGTGCCAGCAGCTTAACGGCTCAAGGGGCCCAGTACTTC.

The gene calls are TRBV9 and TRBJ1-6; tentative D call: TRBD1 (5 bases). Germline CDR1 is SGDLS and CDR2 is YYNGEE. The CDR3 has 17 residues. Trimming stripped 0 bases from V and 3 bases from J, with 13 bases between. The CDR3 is CASSVASGGDYNSPLHF. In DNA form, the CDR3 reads TGTGCCAGCAGCGTAGCTTCTGGGGGGGACTATAATTCACCCCTCCACTTT.

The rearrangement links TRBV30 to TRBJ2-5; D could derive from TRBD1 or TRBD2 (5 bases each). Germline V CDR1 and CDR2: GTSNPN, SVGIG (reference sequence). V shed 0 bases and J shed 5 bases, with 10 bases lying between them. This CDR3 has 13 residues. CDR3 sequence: CAWSVWGWETQYF. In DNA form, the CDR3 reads TGTGCCTGGAGTGTCTGGGGGTGGGAGACCCAGTACTTC.

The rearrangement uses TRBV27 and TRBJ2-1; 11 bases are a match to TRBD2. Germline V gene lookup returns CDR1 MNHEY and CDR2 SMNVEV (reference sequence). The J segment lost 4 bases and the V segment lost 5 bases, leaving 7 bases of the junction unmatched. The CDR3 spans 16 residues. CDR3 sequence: CASSLSTSGGYNEQFF. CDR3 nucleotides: TGTGCCAGCAGTCTGTCTACTAGCGGGGGTTACAATGAGCAGTTCTTC.

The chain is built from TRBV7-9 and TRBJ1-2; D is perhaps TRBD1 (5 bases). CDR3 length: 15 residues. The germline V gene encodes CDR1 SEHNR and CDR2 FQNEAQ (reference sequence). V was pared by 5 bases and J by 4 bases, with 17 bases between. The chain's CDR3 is CASSRSVQGGYGYTF. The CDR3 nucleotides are TGTGCCAGCAGCAGAAGCGTCCAGGGCGGCTATGGCTACACCTTC.

The CDR3 sequence: CASSHGTGEETQYF. CDR3 sequence (DNA): TGTGCCAGTAGTCATGGGACAGGAGAAGAGACCCAGTACTTC. This chain uses TRBV19 with TRBJ2-5; 8 bases fit TRBD1. Germline CDR1 LNHDA, CDR2 SQIVND (reference sequence). The ends lost 5 bases at V and 3 bases at J; junction bases unmatched: 5. This CDR3 contains 14 residues.

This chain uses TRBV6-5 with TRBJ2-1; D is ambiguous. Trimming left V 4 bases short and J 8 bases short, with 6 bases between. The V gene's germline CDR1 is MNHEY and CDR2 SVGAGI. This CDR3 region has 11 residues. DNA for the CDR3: TGTGCCAGCAGTTTCATGCATGAGCAGTTCTTC. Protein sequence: CASSFMHEQFF.

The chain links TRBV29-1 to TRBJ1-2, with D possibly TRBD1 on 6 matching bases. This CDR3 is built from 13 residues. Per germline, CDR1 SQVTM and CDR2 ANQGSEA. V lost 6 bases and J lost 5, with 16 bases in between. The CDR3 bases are TGCAGCGTCGCCACCCCAGGGGCGTATGGCTACACCTTC. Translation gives CSVATPGAYGYTF.

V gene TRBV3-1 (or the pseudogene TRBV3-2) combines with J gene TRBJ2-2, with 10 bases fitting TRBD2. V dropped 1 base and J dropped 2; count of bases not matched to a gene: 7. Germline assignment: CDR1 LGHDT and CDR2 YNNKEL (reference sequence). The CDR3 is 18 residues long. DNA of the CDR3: TGTGCCAGCAGCCAAGTGGACGGACTAGCGGTTAACACCGGGGAGCTGTTTTTT. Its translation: CASSQVDGLAVNTGELFF.

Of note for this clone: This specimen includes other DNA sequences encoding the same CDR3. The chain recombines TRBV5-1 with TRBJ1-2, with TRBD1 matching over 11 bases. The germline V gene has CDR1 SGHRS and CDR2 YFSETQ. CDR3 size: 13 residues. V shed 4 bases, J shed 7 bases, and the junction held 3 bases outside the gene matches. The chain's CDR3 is CASSLGQGAGYTF. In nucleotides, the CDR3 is TGCGCCAGCAGCCTCGGACAGGGGGCTGGCTACACCTTC.

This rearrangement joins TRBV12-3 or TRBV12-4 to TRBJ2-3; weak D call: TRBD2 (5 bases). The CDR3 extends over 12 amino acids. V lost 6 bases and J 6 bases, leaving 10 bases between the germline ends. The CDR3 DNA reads TGTGCCAGCAGCATGAGGGCGGATACGCAGTATTTT. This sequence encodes CASSMRADTQYF.

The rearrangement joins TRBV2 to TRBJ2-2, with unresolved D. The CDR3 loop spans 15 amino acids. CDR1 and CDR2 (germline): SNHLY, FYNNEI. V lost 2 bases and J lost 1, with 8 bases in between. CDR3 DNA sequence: TGTGCCAGCAGTGAACCAGAGAAGAACACCGGGGAGCTGTTTTTT. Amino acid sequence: CASSEPEKNTGELFF.

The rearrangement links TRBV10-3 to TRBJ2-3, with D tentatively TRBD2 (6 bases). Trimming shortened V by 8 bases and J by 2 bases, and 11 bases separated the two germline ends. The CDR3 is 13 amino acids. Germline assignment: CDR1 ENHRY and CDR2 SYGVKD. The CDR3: CAIGDSNTDTQYF. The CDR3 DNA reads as TGTGCCATCGGGGACTCGAACACAGATACGCAGTATTTT.

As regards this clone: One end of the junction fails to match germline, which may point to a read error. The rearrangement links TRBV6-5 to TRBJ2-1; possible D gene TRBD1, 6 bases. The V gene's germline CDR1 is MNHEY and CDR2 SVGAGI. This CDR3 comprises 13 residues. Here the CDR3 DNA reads TGTGCCAGCAGAGGGACAAGGTACAATGAACAGTTCTTC. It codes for CASRGTRYNEQFF.

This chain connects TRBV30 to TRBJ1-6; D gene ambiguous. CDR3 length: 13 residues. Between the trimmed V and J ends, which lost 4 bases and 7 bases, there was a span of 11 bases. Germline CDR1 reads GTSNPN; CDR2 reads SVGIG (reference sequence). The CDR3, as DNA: TGTGCCTGGATCGCCGCGGGGAATTCACCCCTCCACTTT. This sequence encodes CAWIAAGNSPLHF. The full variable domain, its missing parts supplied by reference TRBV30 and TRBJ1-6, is SQTIHQWPATLVQPVGSPLSLECTVEGTSNPNLYWYRQAAGRGLQLLFYSVGIGQISSEVPQNLSASRPQDRQFILSSKKLLLSDSGFYLCAWIAAGNSPLHFGNGTRLTVT.

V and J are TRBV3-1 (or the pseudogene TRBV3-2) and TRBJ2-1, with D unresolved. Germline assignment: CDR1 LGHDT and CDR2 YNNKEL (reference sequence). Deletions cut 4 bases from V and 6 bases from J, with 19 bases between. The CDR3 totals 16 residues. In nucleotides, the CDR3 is TGTGCCAGCAGCCCCTCCCCCGCTCAAGGAGTCAATGAGCAGTTCTTC. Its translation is CASSPSPAQGVNEQFF.

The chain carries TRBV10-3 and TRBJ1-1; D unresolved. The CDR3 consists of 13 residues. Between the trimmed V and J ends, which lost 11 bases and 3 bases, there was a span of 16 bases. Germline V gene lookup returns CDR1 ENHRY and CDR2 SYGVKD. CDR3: CALRTESHTEAFF. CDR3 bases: TGTGCCTTAAGGACGGAGTCTCACACTGAAGCTTTCTTT.

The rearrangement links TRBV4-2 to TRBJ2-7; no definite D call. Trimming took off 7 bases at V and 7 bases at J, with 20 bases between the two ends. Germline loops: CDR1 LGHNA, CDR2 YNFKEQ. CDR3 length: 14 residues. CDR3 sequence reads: CASKEGGPWGEQYF. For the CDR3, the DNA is TGTGCCAGCAAAGAAGGCGGCCCATGGGGTGAGCAGTACTTC.